Sequencing of this T cell receptor (beta chain) was carried out in a study of T-cell reconstitution after alpha-beta-depleted transplantation in children. Study conclusions and caveats: Some patients' high day-60 TCRbeta diversity was traced to surviving recipient T cells and thymic progenitors. Reportedly, roughly two months post-transplant, alpha-beta T cells arose from several hundred expanded graft clones. A year had passed since transplant, and T-cell counts and diversity by then came mostly from newly produced T cells.

The CDR3 sequence is 13 residues long. Trimming at V came to 6 bases and at J to 8 bases, leaving 7 bases not matched to a gene. As regards this clonotype: Its antigen remains unidentified.

Preparation of the TCRbeta library involved a method that used unique molecular identifiers. TCRdb reprocessed the PCR reads with MiXCR, giving one entry per CDR3 protein. This table holds around 250,000 distinct CDR3 sequences, over 20% found once. The chain couples TRBV12-3 or TRBV12-4 to TRBJ2-1; 7 bases align to TRBD1. This clonotype was sampled from a girl aged 2 to 9 with Fanconi anemia, due to receive a stem cell transplant. This specimen was PBMCs, taken before TCRalphabeta/CD19-depleted stem cell transplant. The CDR3 nucleotides read TGTGCCAGCAGCCTAGACAGGGTCTATGAGCAGTTCTTC. It yields the protein CASSLDRVYEQFF.